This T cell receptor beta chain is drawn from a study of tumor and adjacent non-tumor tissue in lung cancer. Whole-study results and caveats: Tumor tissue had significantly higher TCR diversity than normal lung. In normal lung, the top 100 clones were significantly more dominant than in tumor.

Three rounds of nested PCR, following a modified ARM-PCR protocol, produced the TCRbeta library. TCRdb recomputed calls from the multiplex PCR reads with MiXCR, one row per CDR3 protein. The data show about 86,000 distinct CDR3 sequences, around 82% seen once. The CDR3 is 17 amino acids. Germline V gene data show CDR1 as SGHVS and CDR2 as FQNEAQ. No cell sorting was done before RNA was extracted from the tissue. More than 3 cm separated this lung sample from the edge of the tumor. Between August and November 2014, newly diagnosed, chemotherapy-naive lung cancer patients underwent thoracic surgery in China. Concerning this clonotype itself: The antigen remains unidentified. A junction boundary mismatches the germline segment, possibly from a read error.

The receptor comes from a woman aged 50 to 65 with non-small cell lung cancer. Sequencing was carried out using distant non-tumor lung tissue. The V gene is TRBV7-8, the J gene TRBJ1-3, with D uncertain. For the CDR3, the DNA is TGTGCCAGCATCTTAGCAAAGGCAGTTTTCTCTGGAAACACCATATATTTT. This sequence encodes CASILAKAVFSGNTIYF. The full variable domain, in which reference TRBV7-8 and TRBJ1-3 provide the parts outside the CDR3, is GAGVSQSPRYKVAKRGQDVALRCDPISGHVSLFWYQQALGQGPEFLTYFQNEAQLDKSGLPSDRFFAERPEGSVSTLKIQRTQQEDSAVYLCASILAKAVFSGNTIYFGEGSWLTVV.